Each of the 15 T cell receptor beta chains below was sequenced from the same sample in a study of Graves' ophthalmopathy and Graves' hyperthyroidism. The study amplified TCR beta CDR3 regions using RNA transcripts. An opening RT-PCR round employed HTBI primers and preceded a second-round multiplex PCR. TCRdb recomputed calls from the multiplex PCR reads with MiXCR, one row per CDR3 protein. The sample holds approximately 540,000 distinct CDR3 sequences, under 45% seen once. Input material: peripheral blood or thyroid tissue (not recorded which). These receptors all come from an adult man with Graves' hyperthyroidism.

This clonotype was seen ten or more times. The V call is TRBV20-1, the J call TRBJ1-5; no definite D call. The ends were cut back, 3 bases at V and 0 bases at J, with 9 bases in the middle. The CDR3 has 14 amino acids. From germline, CDR1 is DFQATT and CDR2 SNEGSKA (reference sequence). CDR3 region: CSARAHHSNQPQHF. The CDR3 DNA is TGCAGTGCTAGGGCACATCATAGCAATCAGCCCCAGCATTTT.

This clonotype was picked up many times. V is TRBV29-1 and J is TRBJ1-1; D unclear. CDR1 and CDR2 from the germline V gene are SQVTM and ANQGSEA. V shed 7 bases and J shed 4 bases, with 22 bases lying between them. This CDR3 is 15 amino acids long. The CDR3 protein is CSGGPSSFTGTEAFF. The CDR3 DNA reads as TGCAGCGGAGGGCCGTCTTCATTCACGGGCACTGAAGCTTTCTTT. The variable domain in full, with the rest retrieved from reference TRBV29-1 and TRBJ1-1, is SAVISQKPSRDICQRGTSLTIQCQVDSQVTMMFWYRQQPGQSLTLIATANQGSEATYESGFVIDKFPISRPNLTFSTLTVSNMSPEDSSIYLCSGGPSSFTGTEAFFGQGTRLTVV.

The table lists this clonotype with many counts. The chain links TRBV20-1 to TRBJ1-5; D gene uncertain. The CDR3 has 19 amino acids. The germline CDR1 and CDR2 sequences are DFQATT and SNEGSKA (reference sequence). V was pared by 6 bases and J by 1 base, with 28 bases between. The CDR3 reads CSASGGMPRATPSNQPQHF. CDR3 DNA: TGCAGTGCCAGCGGAGGAATGCCTCGAGCGACTCCGAGCAATCAGCCCCAGCATTTT.

In regard to this clonotype: This may be a read error: a much more frequent sequence differs by one nucleotide. This chain joins TRBV6-1 and TRBJ2-7, with 11 nucleotides matching TRBD2. This CDR3 contains 15 residues. Germline V lookup: CDR1 MNHNS, CDR2 SASEGT. CDR3 region: CASSYVLAGVSELYF. CDR3 sequence (DNA): TGTGCCAGCAGTTACGTACTAGCGGGAGTTTCCGAGCTGTACTTC.

To note about this clonotype: At one of its ends the junction is not consistent with the germline gene, which may arise from a read error. The rearrangement uses TRBV9 and TRBJ2-1; no reliable D call. The CDR3 extends over 13 amino acids. In germline, CDR1 is SGDLS, CDR2 YYNGEE. CDR3 amino acids: CASSLVAPNEQFF. In DNA, the CDR3 is TGCGCCAGCAGCTTGGTGGCTCCCAATGAGCAGTTCTTC.

The J gene is TRBJ2-7, the V gene TRBV20-1; D tentatively reads TRBD1 or TRBD2 (5 bases each). V dropped 7 bases and J dropped 3 bases, with 16 bases sitting between them. The germline V gene encodes CDR1 DFQATT and CDR2 SNEGSKA (reference sequence). The CDR3 consists of 13 residues. CDR3 coding DNA: TGCAGTGGAGGGACCCCGAAAGACTACGAGCAGTACTTC. This encodes CSGGTPKDYEQYF.

Of note for this clonotype: Being one base from a much bigger clone, this may be a read error. The gene calls are TRBV20-1 and TRBJ1-4; D uncertain. V lost 1 base and J lost 10, with 16 bases in between. Germline loops: CDR1 DFQATT, CDR2 SNEGSKA (reference sequence). The CDR3 totals 14 residues. CDR3 coding DNA: TGCAGTGCTAGAGGGACTTCCCTTGAAGGAAAACTGTTTTTT. Translated, it gives CSARGTSLEGKLFF.

The chain joins TRBV7-2 to TRBJ2-5; 10 bases align to TRBD1. V shed 2 bases, J shed 4 bases, and the junction held 4 bases outside the gene matches. The CDR3 length is 15 residues. Germline V gene sequence: CDR1 SGHTA, CDR2 FQGNSA. CDR3 DNA: TGTGCCAGCAGCTTAACGGGACAGGGGACAGAGACCCAGTACTTC. Amino acid sequence: CASSLTGQGTETQYF. Filled out from reference TRBV7-2 and TRBJ2-5, the complete variable domain reads GAGVSQSPSNKVTEKGKDVELRCDPISGHTALYWYRQSLGQGLEFLIYFQGNSAPDKSGLPSDRFSAERTGGSVSTLTIQRTQQEDSAVYLCASSLTGQGTETQYFGPGTRLLVL.

This clonotype was seen at least ten times. The chain couples TRBV12-3 or TRBV12-4 to TRBJ1-4; D perhaps matches TRBD1 (6 bases). Trimming removed 7 bases from V and 7 bases from J, with 13 bases in between. This CDR3 is built from 13 residues. CDR3 DNA sequence: TGTGCCAGCATGGCAGGGGCGCTTGAAAAACTGTTTTTT. This translates into CASMAGALEKLFF.

The CDR3 region is CASRTGWNYGYTF. CDR3 in DNA: TGTGCCAGTAGGACAGGGTGGAACTATGGCTACACCTTC. This rearrangement joins TRBV19 to TRBJ1-2, with 7 bases matching TRBD1. Losses at the gene ends were 6 bases for V and 2 bases for J; bases not matched to a gene: 3. CDR1 is LNHDA and CDR2 is SQIVND in the germline V gene (reference sequence). The CDR3 is made up of 13 amino acids.

This clonotype appeared many times. V and J are TRBV6-6 and TRBJ1-5; D gene unclear. This CDR3 is built from 13 residues. The V end lost 6 bases, the J end lost 6 bases, and 12 bases lay between the germline ends. Per the germline V gene, CDR1 is MNHNY and CDR2 is SVGAGI (reference sequence). CDR3 amino acids: CASRNGVFQPQHF. CDR3 DNA: TGTGCCAGCAGAAACGGGGTATTTCAGCCCCAGCATTTT.

The V call is TRBV7-9, the J call TRBJ1-5; tentatively, D is TRBD1 (6 bases). V shed 1 base and J shed 3 bases, with 10 bases lying between them. Germline V gene data show CDR1 as SEHNR and CDR2 as FQNEAQ (reference sequence). The CDR3 contains 15 residues. The CDR3 loop reads CASSLDTGFNQPQHF. The CDR3 DNA reads as TGTGCCAGCAGCTTAGATACAGGGTTCAATCAGCCCCAGCATTTT.

On this clonotype itself: The junction shows a germline mismatch at one end, possibly a read error. J is TRBJ2-3 and V is TRBV29-1; TRBD2 is a possible D gene (6 bases). The CDR3 has 14 amino acids. The germline V gene encodes CDR1 SQVTM and CDR2 ANQGSEA. CDR3 protein: CASKSGASTDTQYF. The CDR3 nucleotides read TGTGCCAGCAAATCGGGAGCTAGCACAGATACGCAGTATTTT.

This clonotype was counted at least ten times. CDR3 region: CASSARTSGNTGELFF. The CDR3 nucleotides read TGTGCCAGCAGCGCACGGACTAGCGGTAACACCGGGGAGCTGTTTTTT. J is TRBJ2-2 and V is TRBV7-9; 10 bases are shared with TRBD2. The CDR3 loop spans 16 amino acids. Germline trimming cut 5 bases from V and 2 bases from J; bases unmatched to any gene: 5. CDR1 is SEHNR, CDR2 FQNEAQ, per germline (reference sequence). The full variable domain, completed using reference TRBV7-9 and TRBJ2-2, is DTGVSQNPRHKITKRGQNVTFRCDPISEHNRLYWYRQTLGQGPEFLTYFQNEAQLEKSRLLSDRFSAERPKGSFSTLEIQRTEQGDSAMYLCASSARTSGNTGELFFGEGSRLTVL.

The chain employs TRBV5-8 and TRBJ2-3; 10 bases are shared with TRBD2. After removal of 5 bases from V and 0 bases from J, the junction contained 6 bases not matched to a gene. The CDR3 contains 16 residues. Germline V gene sequence: CDR1 SGHTS, CDR2 YDEGEE. The CDR3 loop reads CASSKLAGPSTDTQYF. CDR3 nucleotides: TGTGCCAGCAGTAAACTAGCGGGACCTAGCACAGATACGCAGTATTTT.